This T cell receptor beta chain was identified in a study of blood T cell repertoires in COVID-19. Study-level information: Some COVID-19 samples were acute and others convalescent; all came from the United States, Italy and Spain. T cells, B-cell-depleted T cells, or PBMCs provided the cDNA or gDNA that served as material.

Per the original methods: Estimates of nucleated cell counts were drawn from the amplification of reference gene primers. Libraries were prepared by immunoSEQ multiplex PCR; TCRdb keeps only in-frame clonotypes and omits some of them. V and J calls and clone size are those listed in that table; D and trimming were worked out from the DNA. This sample has 130,000 to 150,000 clones, with 81% found just once. This clone was picked up one time. The V and J ends lost 7 bases and 5 bases respectively, with 17 bases between them. This CDR3 has 14 residues. Germline CDR1 and CDR2: SNHLY and FYNNEI. Sample: peripheral blood. The genes are TRBV2 and TRBJ1-2; D possibly corresponds to TRBD1 (6 bases). This TCR came from a human donor with acute or convalescent COVID-19. The donor label of this sample is uncertain. The CDR3 DNA follows: TGTGCCAGCATTCCGGCGGGGGGCCCATATGGCTACACCTTC. Translation gives CASIPAGGPYGYTF.